The clone carrying this TCR beta chain was detected only once. As originally analysed: Reference gene primers were amplified, and this amplification served to estimate nucleated cell counts. TCRdb keeps only in-frame clones here, not all; method: immunoSEQ multiplex PCR. The V and J calls and clone size were taken over from that table, and D and trimming were inferred from the DNA. Of 95,000 to 150,000 clones listed, roughly 85% are singletons. This sample was included in a study of blood T cell repertoires in COVID-19. Study summary: Collection of acute and convalescent COVID-19 samples took place in the United States, Italy and Spain. In each case, the material was cDNA or gDNA derived from T cells, B-cell-depleted T cells, or PBMCs.

The ends were cut back, 6 bases at V and 7 bases at J, with 15 bases in the middle. CDR3 length: 14 residues. Germline loops: CDR1 MNHEY, CDR2 SMNVEV (reference sequence). The sequencing input was peripheral blood. This receptor was obtained from a man aged 80 or over with active or convalescent COVID-19. The rearrangement uses TRBV27 and TRBJ1-4, with TRBD1 as a possible D gene (5 bases). CDR3 residues: CASRGPISGEKLFF. CDR3 nucleotide sequence: TGTGCCAGCAGGGGGCCGATATCGGGTGAAAAACTGTTTTTT.